The 29 T cell receptor beta chains below all came from one sample that was sequenced in a study of T cells in Graves' hyperthyroidism and ophthalmopathy. TCR beta CDR3 regions were amplified from RNA transcripts. The primer set for the first-round RT-PCR of the TCR CDR3 was HTBI. TCRdb re-analysed the multiplex PCR reads in MiXCR, keeping a single row per CDR3 protein. The profile shows about half a million distinct CDR3 sequences, less than 25% of them singletons. Material for sequencing was blood. The origin of the receptors is a woman in her sixties or seventies with Graves' ophthalmopathy.

The gene calls are TRBV11-2 and TRBJ1-2, with D possibly being TRBD1 (5 bases). From germline, CDR1 is SGHAT and CDR2 FQNNGV. The V end was cut by 2 bases, the J end by 0 bases, with 10 bases between. The CDR3 has 15 amino acids. The CDR3 nucleotides are TGTGCCAGCAGCTTATCAGACAGCTCTAACTATGGCTACACCTTC. It specifies CASSLSDSSNYGYTF.

This clonotype was observed a few times. The chain joins TRBV5-1 to TRBJ1-3, with D perhaps matching TRBD1 (6 bases). This CDR3 is 13 amino acids long. Trimming took off 4 bases at V and 10 bases at J, with 15 bases between the two ends. Germline CDR1 is SGHRS and CDR2 is YFSETQ. For the CDR3, the DNA is TGCGCCAGCAGCCCGGACCCAGACAGGACCATATATTTT. Its translation: CASSPDPDRTIYF.

The rearrangement joins TRBV18 to TRBJ2-1; D is possibly TRBD2 (5 bases). Trimming cost V 3 bases and J 8 bases, with 14 bases left between them. The CDR3 totals 14 residues. Germline V CDR1 and CDR2: KGHSH, LQKENI. CDR3 nucleotides: TGTGCCAGCTCACCGTTAGCGATGGGCGATGAGCAGTTCTTC. This encodes CASSPLAMGDEQFF.

This clonotype appeared a few times. CDR3 nucleotide sequence: TGTGCCAGCAGCCAAGAACATTCGGGAGGGAACTATGGCTACACCTTC. Protein sequence: CASSQEHSGGNYGYTF. The chain carries TRBV3-1 and TRBJ1-2, with no clear D. This CDR3 is 16 amino acids long. The V gene lost 0 bases and the J gene lost 2 bases, with 13 bases spanning the gap. CDR1 and CDR2 (germline): LGHDT, YNNKEL (reference sequence).

This clonotype was detected only a few times. The chain joins TRBV18 to TRBJ1-2, with 7 bases fitting TRBD1. The CDR3 is 16 residues long. J lost 0 bases, V lost 2 bases, and 6 bases had no gene match. CDR1 KGHSH and CDR2 LQKENI come from the germline V gene. CDR3 coding DNA: TGTGCCAGCTCACCAGAAACAGGGGTAGCTAACTATGGCTACACCTTC. As protein: CASSPETGVANYGYTF.

This clonotype was detected only a few times. The chain recombines TRBV5-1 with TRBJ2-1; no reliable D call. The CDR3 extends over 12 amino acids. The germline V and J ends were trimmed by 2 bases and 7 bases, with 7 bases remaining between them. Germline values: CDR1 SGHRS, CDR2 YFSETQ. The CDR3 region is CASSFVRNEQFF. The CDR3 DNA sequence: TGCGCCAGCAGCTTTGTACGGAATGAGCAGTTCTTC.

The table lists this clonotype with many counts. The CDR3: CASSSGGHEQYF. In DNA form, the CDR3 reads TGTGCCAGCAGTTCCGGCGGGCACGAGCAGTACTTC. This rearrangement joins TRBV12-3 or TRBV12-4 to TRBJ2-7; D possibly corresponds to TRBD2 (5 bases). The V end was cut by 4 bases, the J end by 5 bases, with 9 bases between. The CDR3 runs 12 residues.

The CDR3 spells CASSPRRGDREETQYF. The CDR3 nucleotides are TGTGCCAGCAGCCCCCGCCGCGGGGACAGGGAAGAGACCCAGTACTTC. This chain uses TRBV7-8 with TRBJ2-5; TRBD1 agrees at 9 bases. After removal of 5 bases from V and 3 bases from J, the junction contained 10 bases not matched to a gene. The CDR3 has 16 residues. Germline assignment: CDR1 SGHVS and CDR2 FQNEAQ. The complete variable domain, with remaining parts taken from reference TRBV7-8 and TRBJ2-5, reads GAGVSQSPRYKVAKRGQDVALRCDPISGHVSLFWYQQALGQGPEFLTYFQNEAQLDKSGLPSDRFFAERPEGSVSTLKIQRTQQEDSAVYLCASSPRRGDREETQYFGPGTRLLVL.

This clonotype was seen many times. The V call is TRBV28, the J call TRBJ2-7, with 7 bases that match TRBD1. V lost 7 bases, J lost 3 bases, and 12 bases stayed unmatched. Looked up from germline, CDR1 is MDHEN and CDR2 is SYDVKM. CDR3 length: 15 amino acids. This chain's CDR3 is CASKEIGQAHYEQYF. The CDR3 bases are TGTGCCAGCAAAGAGATAGGACAGGCTCACTACGAGCAGTACTTC.

This clonotype was observed at least ten times. The gene calls are TRBV2 and TRBJ1-4, with D maybe TRBD1 (5 bases). Germline CDR1 reads SNHLY; CDR2 reads FYNNEI. This CDR3 contains 13 residues. With 7 bases removed from V and 6 bases from J, the gap between germline ends came to 12 bases. For the CDR3, the DNA is TGTGCCAGCAACCGGGACGGAGATGAAAAACTGTTTTTT. Translating gives CASNRDGDEKLFF.

This clonotype showed up many times. V is TRBV10-3 and J is TRBJ1-1; tentative D call: TRBD1 (5 bases). V was cut by 5 bases and J by 5 bases, with 18 bases left in between. Germline loops: CDR1 ENHRY, CDR2 SYGVKD. The CDR3 consists of 15 residues. Here the CDR3 reads CAISQSTVFGTEAFF. In nucleotides, the CDR3 is TGTGCCATCAGTCAATCGACAGTGTTTGGAACTGAAGCTTTCTTT.

V is TRBV19 and J is TRBJ1-5; no clear D gene. V lost 6 bases and J lost 3, with 15 bases in between. In germline, CDR1 is LNHDA, CDR2 SQIVND (reference sequence). The CDR3 is 15 amino acids. The CDR3 protein is CASSPKRDSNQPQHF. CDR3 DNA sequence: TGTGCCAGTAGCCCGAAGAGGGATTCCAATCAGCCCCAGCATTTT.

This clonotype was picked up a small number of times. The genes are TRBV9 and TRBJ2-1; 9 nucleotides match TRBD2. V shed 4 bases and J 10 bases; nucleotides not matched to a gene: 15. The CDR3 runs to 16 residues. The V gene's germline CDR1 is SGDLS and CDR2 YYNGEE. The CDR3 sequence is CASSQNALAGTREQFF. In nucleotides, the CDR3 is TGTGCCAGCAGCCAAAACGCACTAGCGGGCACAAGGGAGCAGTTCTTC.

The rearrangement links TRBV5-1 to TRBJ1-6; D is unclear. The V gene lost 0 bases and the J gene lost 8 bases, with 12 bases spanning the gap. The CDR3 loop spans 15 amino acids. Germline V gene data show CDR1 as SGHRS and CDR2 as YFSETQ. Written as DNA, the CDR3 is TGCGCCAGCAGCTTGGTCTCAACAAAGGATTCACCCCTCCACTTT. Translated, it gives CASSLVSTKDSPLHF.

In its sample, this clonotype was seen many times. This sequence joins TRBV3-1 and TRBJ1-1; no clear D gene. The CDR3 runs 15 residues. Trimming took off 3 bases at V and 3 bases at J, with 14 bases between the two ends. The germline CDR1 and CDR2 sequences are LGHDT and YNNKEL (reference sequence). The CDR3 DNA reads as TGTGCCAGCAGCCACGTGAATAGGGCAGACACTGAAGCTTTCTTT. It codes for CASSHVNRADTEAFF. The full variable domain, completed using reference TRBV3-1 and TRBJ1-1, is DTAVSQTPKYLVTQMGNDKSIKCEQNLGHDTMYWYKQDSKKFLKIMFSYNNKELIINETVPNRFSPKSPDKAHLNLHINSLELGDSAVYFCASSHVNRADTEAFFGQGTRLTVV.

This clonotype appeared many times. V usage is TRBV3-1 and J usage is TRBJ2-1; tentatively, D is TRBD2 (5 bases). Trimming removed 1 base from V and 10 bases from J, with 11 bases in between. The CDR3 sequence is 13 residues long. In germline, CDR1 is LGHDT, CDR2 YNNKEL (reference sequence). The CDR3 DNA sequence: TGTGCCAGCAGCCAAGTTAGCGTTCTCGAGCAGTTCTTC. It specifies CASSQVSVLEQFF.

The chain employs TRBV6-9 and TRBJ2-7; 7 bases fit TRBD1. CDR1 is MNHGY, CDR2 SVAAGI, per germline. This CDR3 has 13 amino acids. The ends lost 7 bases at V and 4 bases at J; junction bases unmatched: 7. Here the CDR3 reads CASIKTGIYEQYF. CDR3 nucleotides: TGTGCCAGCATTAAGACAGGGATATACGAGCAGTACTTC.

The V call is TRBV12-3 or TRBV12-4, the J call TRBJ2-3; the D gene is possibly TRBD1 (6 bases). V gave up 6 bases and J gave up 5 bases, with 24 bases separating them. The CDR3 extends over 17 amino acids. The CDR3 is CASSLLGRQGLRDTQYF. The CDR3 coding sequence is TGTGCCAGCAGCTTGCTTGGGCGGCAGGGGCTTCGAGATACGCAGTATTTT.

This clonotype was seen a handful of times. This rearrangement joins TRBV5-5 to TRBJ2-2, with 8 bases fitting TRBD1. CDR3 length: 14 residues. Germline trimming cut 4 bases from V and 3 bases from J; bases unmatched to any gene: 2. Per germline, CDR1 SGHKS and CDR2 YYEKEE (reference sequence). The CDR3 DNA sequence: TGTGCCAGCAGCCAGACAGGGGACACCGGGGAGCTGTTTTTT. It specifies CASSQTGDTGELFF.

This clonotype was seen a few times. The V call is TRBV5-5, the J call TRBJ1-1; 10 positions match TRBD1. Germline V gene lookup returns CDR1 SGHKS and CDR2 YYEKEE (reference sequence). The CDR3 sequence is 16 residues long. Trimming took 0 bases from V and 0 from J; bases not matched to a gene: 2. DNA for the CDR3: TGTGCCAGCAGCTTGGAGGGGACAGGGGTGAACACTGAAGCTTTCTTT. Amino acid sequence: CASSLEGTGVNTEAFF.

The genes are TRBV19 and TRBJ2-3, with TRBD2 as a possible D gene (6 bases). This CDR3 is 15 amino acids long. V was clipped by 3 bases and J by 1 base, with 11 bases between them. Germline values: CDR1 LNHDA, CDR2 SQIVND (reference sequence). CDR3 protein: CASSMGTGRTDTQYF. In DNA, the CDR3 is TGTGCCAGTAGTATGGGGACTGGTCGCACAGATACGCAGTATTTT.

The V call is TRBV2, the J call TRBJ1-4; D gene ambiguous. The CDR3 is 16 residues long. Germline CDR1 is SNHLY and CDR2 is FYNNEI. Trimming took off 1 base at V and 7 bases at J, with 16 bases between the two ends. CDR3 bases: TGTGCCAGCAGTGAAGTCCCACCGGTTCTCGGTGAAAAACTGTTTTTT. Translation gives CASSEVPPVLGEKLFF.

The CDR3 spells CASSLSGRSSNQPQHF. CDR3 nucleotides: TGTGCCAGCAGTTTATCGGGACGGAGTAGCAATCAGCCCCAGCATTTT. This rearrangement joins TRBV28 to TRBJ1-5; D is perhaps TRBD1 (5 bases). Germline CDR1 MDHEN, CDR2 SYDVKM. The CDR3 is made up of 16 amino acids. With 1 base removed from V and 0 bases from J, the gap between germline ends came to 10 bases.

This clonotype occurred many times. The rearrangement joins TRBV5-1 to TRBJ1-1; D gene uncertain. Germline V gene data show CDR1 as SGHRS and CDR2 as YFSETQ. The CDR3 covers 10 residues. V shed 8 bases and J shed 7 bases, with 9 bases lying between them. CDR3 nucleotides: TGCGCCAGAGGCTTGATTGAAGCTTTCTTT. This translates into CARGLIEAFF.

Notes on this clonotype: This clone may be a read error of a much larger clone one base away. The rearrangement joins TRBV27 to TRBJ2-3; D possibly corresponds to TRBD1 (5 bases). The CDR3 loop spans 16 amino acids. CDR1 is MNHEY and CDR2 is SMNVEV in the germline V gene (reference sequence). V gave up 2 bases and J gave up 1 base, with 13 bases separating them. The CDR3 protein is CASSLLYSTGTDTQYF. The DNA of the CDR3 is TGTGCCAGCAGTTTACTCTACTCGACAGGCACAGATACGCAGTATTTT.

This clonotype was seen ten or more times. The chain joins TRBV2 to TRBJ2-5; D gene uncertain. The germline V gene encodes CDR1 SNHLY and CDR2 FYNNEI. Deletions cut 9 bases from V and 9 bases from J, with 5 bases between. CDR3 length: 8 amino acids. DNA of the CDR3: TGTGCCAGTAAAGCCCAGTACTTC. Protein sequence: CASKAQYF.

This clonotype was seen a handful of times. The gene calls are TRBV7-2 and TRBJ1-3, with no clear D. The CDR3 length is 14 residues. Per germline, CDR1 SGHTA and CDR2 FQGNSA. V lost 0 bases to trimming and J lost 4 bases, with 7 bases between them. The CDR3 protein is CASSLAGRGNTIYF. DNA of the CDR3: TGTGCCAGCAGCTTAGCAGGGCGGGGAAACACCATATATTTT.

Ten or more counts support this clonotype. The chain is built from TRBV7-2 and TRBJ2-7, with 12 positions matching TRBD2. Trimming cost V 5 bases and J 1 base; bases outside gene matches: 3. Germline V CDR1 and CDR2: SGHTA, FQGNSA. The CDR3 is 15 amino acids. The CDR3 here is CASSPSGGGSYEQYF. For the CDR3, the DNA is TGTGCCAGCAGCCCTAGCGGGGGGGGTTCCTACGAGCAGTACTTC.

This chain uses TRBV24-1 with TRBJ2-3; D unresolved. CDR1 and CDR2 (germline): KGHDR, SFDVKD. The germline V and J ends were trimmed by 9 bases and 7 bases, with 10 bases remaining between them. This CDR3 region has 11 residues. This CDR3 is CATGRLNTQYF. The CDR3 DNA reads TGTGCCACCGGGCGTTTGAATACGCAGTATTTT.